The clone carrying this T cell receptor beta chain has only a few counts. Its antigen is unknown. Germline V CDR1 and CDR2: MGHDK, SYGVNS. This CDR3 region has 12 residues. V lost 8 bases and J 0 bases, leaving 7 bases between the germline ends. This entry is derived from a study of T-cell reconstitution after alpha-beta-depleted transplantation in children. The authors prepared the TCRbeta library with unique molecular identifiers. TCRdb independently ran MiXCR on the PCR reads; one entry per CDR3 protein. The sample includes a few hundred thousand distinct CDR3 sequences, 27% of them seen just once. Study findings and constraints: The origin of high day-60 TCRbeta diversity in some patients lay in surviving recipient T cells and thymic progenitors. Alpha-beta T cells present about two months after transplant were reported to originate from several hundred expanded graft clones. Newly produced T cells mostly accounted for T-cell counts and diversity one year post-transplant.

The receptor was derived from a boy less than two years old with Wiskott-Aldrich syndrome, due to receive a stem cell transplant. The specimen was PBMCs, collected before TCRalphabeta/CD19-depleted stem cell transplant. This chain uses TRBV25-1 with TRBJ2-5; tentatively, D is TRBD1 or TRBD2 (5 bases each). Here the CDR3 DNA reads TGTGCCAGCCGGGGCGACCAAGAGACCCAGTACTTC. Translation gives CASRGDQETQYF.